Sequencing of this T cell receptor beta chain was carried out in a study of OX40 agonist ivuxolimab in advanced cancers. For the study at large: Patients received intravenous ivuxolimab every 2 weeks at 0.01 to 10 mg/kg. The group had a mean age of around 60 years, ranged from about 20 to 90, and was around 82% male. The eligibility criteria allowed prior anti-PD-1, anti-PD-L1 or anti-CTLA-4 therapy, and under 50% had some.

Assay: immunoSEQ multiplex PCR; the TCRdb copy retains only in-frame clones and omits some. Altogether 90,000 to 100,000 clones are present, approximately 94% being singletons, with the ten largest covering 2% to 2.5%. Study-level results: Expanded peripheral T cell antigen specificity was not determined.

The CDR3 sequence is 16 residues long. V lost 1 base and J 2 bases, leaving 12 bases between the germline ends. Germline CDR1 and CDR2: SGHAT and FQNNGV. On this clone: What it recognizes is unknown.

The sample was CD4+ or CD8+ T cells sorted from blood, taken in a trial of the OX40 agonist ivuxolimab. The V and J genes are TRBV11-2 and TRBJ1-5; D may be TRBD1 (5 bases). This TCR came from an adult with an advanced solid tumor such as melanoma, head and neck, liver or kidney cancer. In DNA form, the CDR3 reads TGTGCCAGCAGCTTAGGAGTTTTAGGGGGCAATCAGCCCCAGCATTTT. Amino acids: CASSLGVLGGNQPQHF.